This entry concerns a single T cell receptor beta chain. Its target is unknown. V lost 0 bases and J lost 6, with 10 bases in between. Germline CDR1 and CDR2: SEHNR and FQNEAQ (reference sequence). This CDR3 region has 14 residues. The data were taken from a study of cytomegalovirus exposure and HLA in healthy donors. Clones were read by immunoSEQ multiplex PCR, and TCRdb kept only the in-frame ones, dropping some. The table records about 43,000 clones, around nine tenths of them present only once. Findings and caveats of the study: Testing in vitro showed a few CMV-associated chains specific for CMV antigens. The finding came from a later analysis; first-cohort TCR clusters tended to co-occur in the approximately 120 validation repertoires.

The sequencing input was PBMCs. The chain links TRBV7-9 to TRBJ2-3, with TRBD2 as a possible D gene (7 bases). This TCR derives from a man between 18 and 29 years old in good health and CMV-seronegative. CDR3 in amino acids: CASSLAGGADTQYF. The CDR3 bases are TGTGCCAGCAGCTTAGCGGGGGGGGCGGATACGCAGTATTTT.